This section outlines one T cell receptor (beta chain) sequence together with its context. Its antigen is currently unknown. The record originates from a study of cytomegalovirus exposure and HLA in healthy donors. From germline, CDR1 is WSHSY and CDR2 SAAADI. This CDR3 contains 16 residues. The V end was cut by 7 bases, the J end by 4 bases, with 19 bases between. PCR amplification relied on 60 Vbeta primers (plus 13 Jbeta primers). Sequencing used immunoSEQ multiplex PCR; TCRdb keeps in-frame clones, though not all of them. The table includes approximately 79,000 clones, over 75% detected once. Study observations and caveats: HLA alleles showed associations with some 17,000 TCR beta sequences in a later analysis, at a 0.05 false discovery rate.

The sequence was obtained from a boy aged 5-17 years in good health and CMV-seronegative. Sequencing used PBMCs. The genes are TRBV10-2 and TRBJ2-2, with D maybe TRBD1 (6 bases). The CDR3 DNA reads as TGCGCCAGCACCCTGGGACACCCTGGGGGCACCGGGGAGCTGTTTTTT. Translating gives CASTLGHPGGTGELFF.